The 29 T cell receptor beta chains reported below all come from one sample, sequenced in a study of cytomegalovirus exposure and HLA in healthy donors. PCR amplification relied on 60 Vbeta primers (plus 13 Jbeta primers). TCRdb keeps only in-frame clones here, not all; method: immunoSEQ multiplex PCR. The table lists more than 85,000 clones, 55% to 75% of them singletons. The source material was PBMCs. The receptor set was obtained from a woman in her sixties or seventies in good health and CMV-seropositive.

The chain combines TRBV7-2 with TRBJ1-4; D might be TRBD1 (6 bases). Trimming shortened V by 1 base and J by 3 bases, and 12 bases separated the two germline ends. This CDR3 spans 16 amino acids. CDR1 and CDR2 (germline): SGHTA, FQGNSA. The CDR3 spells CASSLGGAGANEKLFF. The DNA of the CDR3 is TGTGCCAGCAGCTTAGGGGGGGCGGGGGCTAATGAAAAACTGTTTTTT.

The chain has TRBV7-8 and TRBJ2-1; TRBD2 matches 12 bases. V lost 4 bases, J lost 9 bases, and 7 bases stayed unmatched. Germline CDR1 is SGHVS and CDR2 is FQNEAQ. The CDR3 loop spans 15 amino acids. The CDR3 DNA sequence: TGTGCCAGCAGCTCCGGACTAGCGGGGTCGGGTGAGCAGTTCTTC. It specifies CASSSGLAGSGEQFF.

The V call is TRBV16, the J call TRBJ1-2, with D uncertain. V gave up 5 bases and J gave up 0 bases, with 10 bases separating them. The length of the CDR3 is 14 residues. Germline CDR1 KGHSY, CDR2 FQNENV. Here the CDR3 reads CASSSLRSNYGYTF. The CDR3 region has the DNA TGTGCCAGCAGCAGCTTGCGTTCTAACTATGGCTACACCTTC. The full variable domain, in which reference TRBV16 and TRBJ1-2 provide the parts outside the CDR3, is GEEVAQTPKHLVRGEGQKAKLYCAPIKGHSYVFWYQQVLKNEFKFLISFQNENVFDETGMPKERFSAKCLPNSPCSLEIQATKLEDSAVYFCASSSLRSNYGYTFGSGTRLTVV.

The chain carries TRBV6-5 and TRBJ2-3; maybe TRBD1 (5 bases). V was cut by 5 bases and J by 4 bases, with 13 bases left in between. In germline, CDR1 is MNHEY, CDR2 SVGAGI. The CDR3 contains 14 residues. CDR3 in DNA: TGTGCCAGCAGTGGGGCAGGGTCGCCAGATACGCAGTATTTT. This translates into CASSGAGSPDTQYF.

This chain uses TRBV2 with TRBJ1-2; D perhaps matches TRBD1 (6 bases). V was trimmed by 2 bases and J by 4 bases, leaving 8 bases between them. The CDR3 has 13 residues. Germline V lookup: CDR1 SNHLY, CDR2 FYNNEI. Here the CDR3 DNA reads TGTGCCAGCAGTGAACAGGGGACCTATGGCTACACCTTC. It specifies CASSEQGTYGYTF.

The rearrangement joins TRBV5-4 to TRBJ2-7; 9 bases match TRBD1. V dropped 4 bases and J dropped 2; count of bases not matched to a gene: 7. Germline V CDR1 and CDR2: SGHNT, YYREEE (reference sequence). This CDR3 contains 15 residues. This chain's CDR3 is CASSQRTGAAYEQYF. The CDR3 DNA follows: TGTGCCAGCAGCCAGAGGACAGGGGCCGCCTACGAGCAGTACTTC.

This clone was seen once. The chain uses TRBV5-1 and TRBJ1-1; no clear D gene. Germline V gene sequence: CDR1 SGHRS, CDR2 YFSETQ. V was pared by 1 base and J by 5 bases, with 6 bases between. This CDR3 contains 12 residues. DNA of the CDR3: TGCGCCAGCAGCTTGACAGAGACTGAAGCTTTCTTT. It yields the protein CASSLTETEAFF. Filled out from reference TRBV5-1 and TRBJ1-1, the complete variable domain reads KAGVTQTPRYLIKTRGQQVTLSCSPISGHRSVSWYQQTPGQGLQFLFEYFSETQRNKGNFPGRFSGRQFSNSRSEMNVSTLELGDSALYLCASSLTETEAFFGQGTRLTVV.

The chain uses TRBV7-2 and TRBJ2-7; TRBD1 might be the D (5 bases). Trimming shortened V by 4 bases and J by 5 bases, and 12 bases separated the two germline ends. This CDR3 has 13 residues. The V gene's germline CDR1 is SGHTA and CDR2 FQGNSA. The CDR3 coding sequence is TGTGCCAGCAGCTCTCAGGGTTTAAACGAGCAGTACTTC. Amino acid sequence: CASSSQGLNEQYF.

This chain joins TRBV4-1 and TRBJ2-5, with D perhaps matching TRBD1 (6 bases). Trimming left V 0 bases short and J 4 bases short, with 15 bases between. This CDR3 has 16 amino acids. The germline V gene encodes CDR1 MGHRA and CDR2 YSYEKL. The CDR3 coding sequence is TGCGCCAGCAGCCAAGATCGTCAGGGGATAGGAGAGACCCAGTACTTC. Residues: CASSQDRQGIGETQYF.

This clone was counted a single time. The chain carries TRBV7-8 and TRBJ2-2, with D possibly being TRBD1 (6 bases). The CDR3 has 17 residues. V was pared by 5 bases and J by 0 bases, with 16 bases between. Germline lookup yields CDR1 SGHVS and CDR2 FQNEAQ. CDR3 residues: CASSLMGAATNTGELFF. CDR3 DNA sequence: TGTGCCAGCAGCCTCATGGGGGCTGCCACGAACACCGGGGAGCTGTTTTTT.

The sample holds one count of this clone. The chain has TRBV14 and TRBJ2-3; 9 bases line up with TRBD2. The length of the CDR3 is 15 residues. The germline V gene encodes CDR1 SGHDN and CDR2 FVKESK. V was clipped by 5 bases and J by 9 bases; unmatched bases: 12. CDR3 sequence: CASSVGAGGPRTQYF. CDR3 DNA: TGTGCCAGCAGCGTCGGTGCGGGGGGGCCTAGGACGCAGTATTTT.

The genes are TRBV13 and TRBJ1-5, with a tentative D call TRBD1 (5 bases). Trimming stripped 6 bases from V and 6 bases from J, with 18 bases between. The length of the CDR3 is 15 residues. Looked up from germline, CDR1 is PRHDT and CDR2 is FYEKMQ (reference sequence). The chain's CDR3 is CASSYTRVLGQPQHF. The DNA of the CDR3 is TGTGCCAGCAGTTACACCAGGGTACTGGGTCAGCCCCAGCATTTT.

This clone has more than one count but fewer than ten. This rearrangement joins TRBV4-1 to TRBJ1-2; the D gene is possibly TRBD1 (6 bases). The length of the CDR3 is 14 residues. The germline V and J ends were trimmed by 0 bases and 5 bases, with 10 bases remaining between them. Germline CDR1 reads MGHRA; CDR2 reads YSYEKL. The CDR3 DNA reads TGCGCCAGCAGCCAAGATAGGACAGTTTATGGCTACACCTTC. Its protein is CASSQDRTVYGYTF.

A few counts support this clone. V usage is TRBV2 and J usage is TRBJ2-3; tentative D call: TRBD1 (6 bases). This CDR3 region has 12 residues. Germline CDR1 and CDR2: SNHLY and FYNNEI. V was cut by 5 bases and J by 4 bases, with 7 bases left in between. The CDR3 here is CASSRTADTQYF. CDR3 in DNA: TGTGCCAGCAGTAGGACAGCAGATACGCAGTATTTT.

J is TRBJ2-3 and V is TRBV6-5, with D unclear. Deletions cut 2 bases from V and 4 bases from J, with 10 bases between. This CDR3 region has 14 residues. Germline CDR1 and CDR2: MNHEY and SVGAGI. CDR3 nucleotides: TGTGCCAGCAGTTACCCACAGACCCCAGATACGCAGTATTTT. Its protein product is CASSYPQTPDTQYF.

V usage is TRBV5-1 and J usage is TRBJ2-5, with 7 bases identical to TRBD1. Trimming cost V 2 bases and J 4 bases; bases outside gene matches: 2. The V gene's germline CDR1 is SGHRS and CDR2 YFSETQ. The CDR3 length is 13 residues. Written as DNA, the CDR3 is TGCGCCAGCAGCTTCACAGGGGTAGAGACCCAGTACTTC. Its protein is CASSFTGVETQYF.

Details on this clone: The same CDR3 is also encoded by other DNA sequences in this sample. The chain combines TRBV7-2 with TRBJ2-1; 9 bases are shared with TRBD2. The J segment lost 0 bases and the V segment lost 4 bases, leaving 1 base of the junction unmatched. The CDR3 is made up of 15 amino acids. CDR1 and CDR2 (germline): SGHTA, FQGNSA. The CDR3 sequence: CASSSRGGSYNEQFF. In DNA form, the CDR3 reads TGTGCCAGCAGCTCGCGGGGGGGCTCCTACAATGAGCAGTTCTTC.

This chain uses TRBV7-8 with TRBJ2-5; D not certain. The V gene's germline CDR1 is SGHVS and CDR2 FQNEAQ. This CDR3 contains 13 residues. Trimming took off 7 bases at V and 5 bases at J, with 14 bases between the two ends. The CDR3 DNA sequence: TGTGCCAGCACCTTCCAGTTCTTTGAGACCCAGTACTTC. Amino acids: CASTFQFFETQYF.

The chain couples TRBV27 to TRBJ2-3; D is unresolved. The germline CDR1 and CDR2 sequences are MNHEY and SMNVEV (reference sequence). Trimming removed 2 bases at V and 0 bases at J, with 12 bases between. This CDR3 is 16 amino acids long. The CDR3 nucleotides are TGTGCCAGCAGTTTAGGGCTATTACCTAGCACAGATACGCAGTATTTT. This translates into CASSLGLLPSTDTQYF.

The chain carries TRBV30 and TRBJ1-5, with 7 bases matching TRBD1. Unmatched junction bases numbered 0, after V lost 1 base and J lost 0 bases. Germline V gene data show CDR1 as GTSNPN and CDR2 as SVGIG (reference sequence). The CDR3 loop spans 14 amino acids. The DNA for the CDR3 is TGTGCCTGGAGTGGGGACAGTAGCAATCAGCCCCAGCATTTT. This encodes CAWSGDSSNQPQHF. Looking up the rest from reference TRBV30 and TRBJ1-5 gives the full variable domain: SQTIHQWPATLVQPVGSPLSLECTVEGTSNPNLYWYRQAAGRGLQLLFYSVGIGQISSEVPQNLSASRPQDRQFILSSKKLLLSDSGFYLCAWSGDSSNQPQHFGDGTRLSIL.

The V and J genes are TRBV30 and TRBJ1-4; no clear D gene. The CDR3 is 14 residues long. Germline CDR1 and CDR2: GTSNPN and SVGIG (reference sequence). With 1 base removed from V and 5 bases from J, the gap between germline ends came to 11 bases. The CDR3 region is CAWSGIGRNEKLFF. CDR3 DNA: TGTGCCTGGAGTGGGATAGGGAGAAATGAAAAACTGTTTTTT. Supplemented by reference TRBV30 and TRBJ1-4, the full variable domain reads SQTIHQWPATLVQPVGSPLSLECTVEGTSNPNLYWYRQAAGRGLQLLFYSVGIGQISSEVPQNLSASRPQDRQFILSSKKLLLSDSGFYLCAWSGIGRNEKLFFGSGTQLSVL.

For the CDR3, the DNA is TGTGCCAGCAGTCCGCGTACCCAAGAGACCCAGTACTTC. Translation: CASSPRTQETQYF. The V and J genes are TRBV25-1 and TRBJ2-5; D not certain. V lost 5 bases to trimming and J lost 1 base, with 8 bases between them. Germline V gene sequence: CDR1 MGHDK, CDR2 SYGVNS. This CDR3 is 13 amino acids long.

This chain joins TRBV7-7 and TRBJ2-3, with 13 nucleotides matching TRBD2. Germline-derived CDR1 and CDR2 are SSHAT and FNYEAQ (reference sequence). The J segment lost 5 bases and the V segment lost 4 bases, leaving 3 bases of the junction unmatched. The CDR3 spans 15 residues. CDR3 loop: CASSSTSGGLDTQYF. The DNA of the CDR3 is TGTGCCAGCAGCTCGACTAGCGGGGGGTTAGATACGCAGTATTTT.

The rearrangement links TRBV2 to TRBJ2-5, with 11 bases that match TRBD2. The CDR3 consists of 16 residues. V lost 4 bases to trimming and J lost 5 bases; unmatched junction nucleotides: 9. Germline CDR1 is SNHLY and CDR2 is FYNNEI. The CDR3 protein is CASSGITSGGYETQYF. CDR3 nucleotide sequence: TGTGCCAGCAGTGGAATAACTAGCGGGGGATACGAGACCCAGTACTTC.

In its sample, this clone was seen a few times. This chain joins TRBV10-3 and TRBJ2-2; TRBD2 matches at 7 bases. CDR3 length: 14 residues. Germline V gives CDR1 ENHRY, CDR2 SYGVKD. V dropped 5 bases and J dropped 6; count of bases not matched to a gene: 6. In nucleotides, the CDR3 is TGTGCCATCAGTAGCGGGACTCCTCCCGGGGAGCTGTTTTTT. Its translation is CAISSGTPPGELFF.

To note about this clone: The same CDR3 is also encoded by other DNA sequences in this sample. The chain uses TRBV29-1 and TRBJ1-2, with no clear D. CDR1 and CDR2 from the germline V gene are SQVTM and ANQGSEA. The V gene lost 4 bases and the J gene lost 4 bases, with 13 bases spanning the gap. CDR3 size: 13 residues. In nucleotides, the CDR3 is TGCAGCGTTGCCGTGGTGGAGAGCTATGGCTACACCTTC. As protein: CSVAVVESYGYTF.

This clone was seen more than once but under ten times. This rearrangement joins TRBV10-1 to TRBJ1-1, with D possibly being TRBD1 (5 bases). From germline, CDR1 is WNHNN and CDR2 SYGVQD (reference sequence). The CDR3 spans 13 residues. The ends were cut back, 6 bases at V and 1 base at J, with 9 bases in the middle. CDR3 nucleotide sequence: TGCGCCAGCAGGCCCCAGGGGAACACTGAAGCTTTCTTT. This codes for CASRPQGNTEAFF.

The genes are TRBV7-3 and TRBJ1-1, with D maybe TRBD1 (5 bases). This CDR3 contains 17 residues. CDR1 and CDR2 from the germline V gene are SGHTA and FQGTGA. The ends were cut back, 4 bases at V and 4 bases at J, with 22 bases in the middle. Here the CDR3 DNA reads TGTGCCAGCAGCTGGGCGGGCCAGGGACCGGGGGGCACTGAAGCTTTCTTT. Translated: CASSWAGQGPGGTEAFF.

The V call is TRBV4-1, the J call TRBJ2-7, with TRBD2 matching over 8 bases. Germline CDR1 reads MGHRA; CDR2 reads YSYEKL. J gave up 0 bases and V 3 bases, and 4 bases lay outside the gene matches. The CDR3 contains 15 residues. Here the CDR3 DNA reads TGCGCCAGCAGCCAGAGAGCGGGGGCCTCCTACGAGCAGTACTTC. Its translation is CASSQRAGASYEQYF.